A selection of T cell receptor beta chains follows, all from one sample in a study of CD8+ T cells in alopecia areata. The repertoire was sequenced with immunoSEQ multiplex PCR; TCRdb's copy has only in-frame clones and lacks some. The data show about 140,000 clones, 70% to 90% seen once. The specimen was CD8+ T cells sorted from blood, collected at week 4, from a patient treated with tofacitinib. The origin of the receptors is a human donor with alopecia areata. CDR3s include the opening cysteine and the closing phenylalanine or tryptophan. The D gene is left open where the match is weak. Only some rows state a clone size, as once, few, many or a class for expanded clones.

clone size: .; D gene: TRBD1; J gene: TRBJ2-2; V gene: TRBV29-1; CDR3 protein: CSVTGDAGELFF; CDR3 DNA: TGCAGCGTGACAGGGGATGCCGGGGAGCTGTTTTTT
clone size: .; D gene: TRBD1; J gene: TRBJ1-1; V gene: TRBV5-1; CDR3 protein: CASSFGDRGYTEAFF; CDR3 DNA: TGCGCCAGCAGCTTTGGCGACAGGGGTTACACTGAAGCTTTCTTT
clone size: .; D gene: .; J gene: TRBJ2-1; V gene: TRBV5-4; CDR3 protein: CASSLEDGNEQFF; CDR3 DNA: TGTGCCAGCAGCTTGGAGGACGGCAATGAGCAGTTCTTC
clone size: .; D gene: .; J gene: TRBJ2-7; V gene: TRBV19; CDR3 protein: CASSIGTGYEQYF; CDR3 DNA: TGTGCCAGTAGTATAGGCACAGGCTACGAGCAGTACTTC
clone size: .; D gene: .; J gene: TRBJ1-1; V gene: TRBV25-1; CDR3 protein: CASSEESFSAFF; CDR3 DNA: TGTGCCAGCAGTGAAGAGAGTTTCTCAGCTTTCTTT
clone size: .; D gene: .; J gene: TRBJ2-7; V gene: TRBV6-5; CDR3 protein: CASSYDRLGYEQYF; CDR3 DNA: TGTGCCAGCAGTTACGACAGGCTCGGCTACGAGCAGTACTTC
clone size: .; D gene: .; J gene: TRBJ1-2; V gene: TRBV7-6; CDR3 protein: CASSLEANYGYTF; CDR3 DNA: TGTGCCAGCAGCTTAGAGGCTAACTATGGCTACACCTTC
clone size: once; D gene: .; J gene: TRBJ2-1; V gene: TRBV6-6; CDR3 protein: CASSSSRADNEQFF; CDR3 DNA: TGTGCCAGCAGTTCCTCCCGGGCCGACAATGAGCAGTTCTTC
clone size: .; D gene: .; J gene: TRBJ1-5; V gene: TRBV5-1; CDR3 protein: CASSLDAGQPQHF; CDR3 DNA: TGCGCCAGCAGCTTGGACGCAGGTCAGCCCCAGCATTTT
clone size: .; D gene: .; J gene: TRBJ2-1; V gene: TRBV29-1; CDR3 protein: CSARKGGSNNEQFF; CDR3 DNA: TGCAGCGCACGCAAGGGAGGATCCAACAATGAGCAGTTCTTC
clone size: .; D gene: TRBD1; J gene: TRBJ1-3; V gene: TRBV29-1; CDR3 protein: CSVRQGGGNTIYF; CDR3 DNA: TGCAGCGTGAGACAGGGTGGCGGAAACACCATATATTTT
clone size: .; D gene: .; J gene: TRBJ1-2; V gene: TRBV4-1; CDR3 protein: CASRQTGYYTF; CDR3 DNA: TGCGCCAGCAGACAAACAGGATACTACACCTTC
clone size: few; D gene: TRBD2; J gene: TRBJ2-7; V gene: TRBV27; CDR3 protein: CASSRAGAAYEQYF; CDR3 DNA: TGTGCCAGCAGTCGAGCGGGAGCGGCCTACGAGCAGTACTTC
clone size: .; D gene: TRBD2; J gene: TRBJ2-1; V gene: TRBV5-1; CDR3 protein: CASSLPRAGANPYNEQFF; CDR3 DNA: TGCGCCAGCAGCCTACCACGAGCGGGGGCCAACCCCTACAATGAGCAGTTCTTC
clone size: .; D gene: .; J gene: TRBJ2-7; V gene: TRBV29-1; CDR3 protein: CSVDFHRGYEQYF; CDR3 DNA: TGCAGCGTTGACTTCCACAGAGGGTACGAGCAGTACTTC
clone size: once; D gene: TRBD2; J gene: TRBJ2-3; V gene: TRBV7-6; CDR3 protein: CASSLNGGDTDTQYF; CDR3 DNA: TGTGCCAGCAGCTTGAATGGGGGGGACACAGATACGCAGTATTTT
clone size: .; D gene: .; J gene: TRBJ1-1; V gene: TRBV7-8; CDR3 protein: CASSPQTAEAFF; CDR3 DNA: TGTGCCAGCAGCCCTCAAACGGCTGAAGCTTTCTTT
clone size: .; D gene: .; J gene: TRBJ2-2; V gene: TRBV4-1; CDR3 protein: CASSQEGGSTGELFF; CDR3 DNA: TGCGCCAGCAGCCAAGAAGGGGGAAGCACCGGGGAGCTGTTTTTT
clone size: once; D gene: .; J gene: TRBJ2-6; V gene: TRBV7-9; CDR3 protein: CASSLSGVGANVLTF; CDR3 DNA: TGTGCCAGCAGCCTCAGTGGTGTCGGGGCCAACGTCCTGACTTTC
clone size: .; D gene: TRBD2; J gene: TRBJ2-1; V gene: TRBV7-3; CDR3 protein: CASSLGSGTSSYNEQFF; CDR3 DNA: TGTGCCAGCAGCTTAGGGAGCGGGACTAGCTCCTACAATGAGCAGTTCTTC
clone size: .; D gene: .; J gene: TRBJ2-7; V gene: TRBV29-1; CDR3 protein: CSVPTRGEQYF; CDR3 DNA: TGCAGCGTCCCGACCCGAGGCGAGCAGTACTTC
clone size: .; D gene: TRBD1; J gene: TRBJ2-3; V gene: TRBV5-1; CDR3 protein: CASSSGQGEDTQYF; CDR3 DNA: TGCGCCAGCAGCTCCGGACAGGGGGAAGATACGCAGTATTTT
clone size: .; D gene: TRBD2; J gene: TRBJ2-3; V gene: TRBV6-5; CDR3 protein: CASSRTSGGTDTQYF; CDR3 DNA: TGTGCCAGCAGCCGAACTAGCGGGGGGACAGATACGCAGTATTTT
clone size: once; D gene: .; J gene: TRBJ2-5; V gene: TRBV2; CDR3 protein: CASSERQGLETQYF; CDR3 DNA: TGTGCCAGCAGTGAGAGGCAGGGGTTAGAGACCCAGTACTTC
clone size: .; D gene: .; J gene: TRBJ2-5; V gene: TRBV6-5; CDR3 protein: CASSYSEIQYF; CDR3 DNA: TGTGCCAGCAGTTACTCGGAGATTCAGTACTTC
clone size: .; D gene: .; J gene: TRBJ1-5; V gene: TRBV5-6; CDR3 protein: CASRLWGGNQPQHF; CDR3 DNA: TGTGCCAGCAGGCTCTGGGGAGGCAATCAGCCCCAGCATTTT
clone size: few; D gene: TRBD1; J gene: TRBJ2-7; V gene: TRBV7-9; CDR3 protein: CASSLAQGRGLYEQYF; CDR3 DNA: TGTGCCAGCAGCTTAGCGCAAGGCAGGGGGCTGTACGAGCAGTACTTC
clone size: .; D gene: .; J gene: TRBJ1-1; V gene: TRBV29-1; CDR3 protein: CSVEPGLNTEAFF; CDR3 DNA: TGCAGCGTTGAACCGGGATTGAACACTGAAGCTTTCTTT
clone size: .; D gene: .; J gene: TRBJ2-1; V gene: TRBV6-5; CDR3 protein: CASSGDTSSYNEQFF; CDR3 DNA: TGTGCCAGCAGTGGGGACACGAGCTCCTACAATGAGCAGTTCTTC
clone size: .; D gene: TRBD2; J gene: TRBJ2-3; V gene: TRBV27; CDR3 protein: CASSFGAGGSTDTQYF; CDR3 DNA: TGTGCCAGCAGTTTCGGAGCGGGGGGAAGCACAGATACGCAGTATTTT
clone size: .; D gene: .; J gene: TRBJ2-1; V gene: TRBV11-2; CDR3 protein: CASSLAARGDYNEQFF; CDR3 DNA: TGTGCCAGCAGCTTAGCGGCGCGGGGCGACTACAATGAGCAGTTCTTC
clone size: .; D gene: TRBD2; J gene: TRBJ2-2; V gene: TRBV2; CDR3 protein: CASIGLATNTGELFF; CDR3 DNA: TGTGCCAGCATCGGACTAGCGACGAACACCGGGGAGCTGTTTTTT
clone size: .; D gene: TRBD1; J gene: TRBJ2-5; V gene: TRBV29-1; CDR3 protein: CSVVIPDRGSETQYF; CDR3 DNA: TGCAGCGTTGTAATCCCGGACAGGGGATCGGAGACCCAGTACTTC
clone size: .; D gene: .; J gene: TRBJ2-7; V gene: TRBV5-1; CDR3 protein: CASSLDRNYEQYF; CDR3 DNA: TGCGCCAGCAGCTTGGACAGGAACTACGAGCAGTACTTC
clone size: .; D gene: .; J gene: TRBJ1-2; V gene: TRBV21-1; CDR3 protein: CASSKRTGEYGYTF; CDR3 DNA: TGTGCCAGCAGCAAAAGGACAGGGGAGTATGGCTACACCTTC
clone size: .; D gene: TRBD1; J gene: TRBJ1-1; V gene: TRBV30; CDR3 protein: CAWSSGDRMNTEAFF; CDR3 DNA: TGTGCCTGGAGTTCCGGGGACAGGATGAACACTGAAGCTTTCTTT
clone size: .; D gene: .; J gene: TRBJ1-5; V gene: TRBV5-6; CDR3 protein: CASSLGGSTNQPQHF; CDR3 DNA: TGTGCCAGCAGCTTGGGGGGGTCAACCAATCAGCCCCAGCATTTT
clone size: .; D gene: .; J gene: TRBJ2-1; V gene: TRBV29-1; CDR3 protein: CSVGAPMRIF; CDR3 DNA: TGCAGCGTTGGGGCACCCATGAGGATCTTC
clone size: .; D gene: .; J gene: TRBJ2-7; V gene: TRBV7-9; CDR3 protein: CASSPPGVLYEQYF; CDR3 DNA: TGTGCCAGCAGCCCTCCGGGAGTTCTATACGAGCAGTACTTC
clone size: .; D gene: TRBD1; J gene: TRBJ1-2; V gene: TRBV9; CDR3 protein: CASSPTGGWDGYTF; CDR3 DNA: TGTGCCAGCAGCCCGACAGGGGGCTGGGATGGCTACACCTTC
clone size: few; D gene: .; J gene: TRBJ2-7; V gene: TRBV7-9; CDR3 protein: CASSPTEGQFNYEQYF; CDR3 DNA: TGTGCCAGCAGCCCAACCGAAGGACAGTTCAACTACGAGCAGTACTTC
clone size: .; D gene: TRBD2; J gene: TRBJ2-7; V gene: TRBV29-1; CDR3 protein: CSAGLAGGYEQYF; CDR3 DNA: TGCAGCGCGGGACTAGCGGGGGGCTACGAGCAGTACTTC
clone size: .; D gene: .; J gene: TRBJ2-1; V gene: TRBV7-9; CDR3 protein: CACRGIGAPEQFF; CDR3 DNA: TGTGCCTGCCGGGGCATTGGGGCCCCTGAGCAGTTCTTC
clone size: few; D gene: .; J gene: TRBJ2-3; V gene: TRBV5-1; CDR3 protein: CASSLAQGITDTQYF; CDR3 DNA: TGCGCCAGCAGCTTGGCACAGGGAATCACAGATACGCAGTATTTT
clone size: .; D gene: .; J gene: TRBJ2-3; V gene: TRBV7-9; CDR3 protein: CASSTTEGGTDTQYF; CDR3 DNA: TGTGCCAGCAGCACCACCGAAGGGGGCACAGATACGCAGTATTTT
clone size: .; D gene: .; J gene: TRBJ2-7; V gene: TRBV5-4; CDR3 protein: CATSGGVHEQYF; CDR3 DNA: TGTGCCACATCTGGAGGGGTGCACGAGCAGTACTTC
clone size: .; D gene: .; J gene: TRBJ2-1; V gene: TRBV7-9; CDR3 protein: CASTGKAPNEQFF; CDR3 DNA: TGTGCCAGCACGGGGAAAGCCCCCAATGAGCAGTTCTTC
clone size: .; D gene: .; J gene: TRBJ2-3; V gene: TRBV5-4; CDR3 protein: CASSLEDHTDTQYF; CDR3 DNA: TGTGCCAGCAGCTTGGAGGACCACACAGATACGCAGTATTTT
clone size: .; D gene: .; J gene: TRBJ2-1; V gene: TRBV29-1; CDR3 protein: CSFGREYNEQFF; CDR3 DNA: TGCAGCTTCGGCCGAGAATACAATGAGCAGTTCTTC